This entry lists 17 T cell receptor beta chains sequenced from one sample in a study of blood T cells in healthy people across ages. The second PCR ran about 6 to 11 cycles with a sample-barcoded 5' primer and J-beta primers. TCRdb analysed the 5' RACE reads with MiXCR anew, one entry per CDR3 protein. The sample has roughly 800,000 distinct CDR3 sequences; around 25% are singletons. The data were also submitted as part of a second study, on T cells of mothers and their children.

The specimen sequenced was blood. These receptor sequences come from a boy aged 5-17 years in good health.

The rearrangement uses TRBV5-1 and TRBJ2-7; either TRBD1 or TRBD2 may supply D (5 bases each). The CDR3 length is 14 residues. V shed 0 bases and J shed 5 bases, with 12 bases lying between them. CDR1 is SGHRS, CDR2 YFSETQ, per germline. The chain's CDR3 is CASSLEFRDHEQYF. In DNA form, the CDR3 reads TGCGCCAGCAGCTTGGAATTCAGGGACCACGAGCAGTACTTC. Supplemented by reference TRBV5-1 and TRBJ2-7, the full variable domain reads KAGVTQTPRYLIKTRGQQVTLSCSPISGHRSVSWYQQTPGQGLQFLFEYFSETQRNKGNFPGRFSGRQFSNSRSEMNVSTLELGDSALYLCASSLEFRDHEQYFGPGTRLTVT.

Details on this clonotype: The junction shows a germline mismatch at one end, possibly a read error. This chain links TRBV20-1 with TRBJ2-1; D remains unclear. The CDR3 consists of 16 residues. The V gene's germline CDR1 is DFQATT and CDR2 SNEGSKA (reference sequence). The CDR3 coding sequence is TGCAGTGCTAGAGATTTTCGGGCACCAGTGGCGGCCGAGCGGTTCTTC. Encoded protein: CSARDFRAPVAAERFF.

The gene calls are TRBV5-1 and TRBJ2-3, with 9 positions matching TRBD2. CDR3 length: 17 residues. Germline values: CDR1 SGHRS, CDR2 YFSETQ. V trimming: 0 bases; J trimming: 2 bases; junction bases outside the gene matches: 7. CDR3 amino acids: CASSLEPTSGYTDTQYF. The DNA for the CDR3 is TGCGCCAGCAGCTTGGAACCGACTAGCGGCTACACAGATACGCAGTATTTT.

This clonotype appeared once. The rearrangement links TRBV20-1 to TRBJ2-4; the D gene is possibly TRBD2 (7 bases). V was cut by 6 bases and J by 8 bases, with 17 bases left in between. Germline lookup yields CDR1 DFQATT and CDR2 SNEGSKA (reference sequence). This CDR3 contains 13 residues. The CDR3 DNA follows: TGCAGTGCCCGACGGGGGGCTTTGGACATTCAGTACTTC. It translates to CSARRGALDIQYF.

A note on this clonotype: One end of the junction fails to match germline, which may point to a read error. V and J are TRBV28 and TRBJ2-3, with TRBD2 matching 10 bases. This CDR3 spans 16 amino acids. The germline gives CDR1 MDHEN, CDR2 SYDVKM. DNA for the CDR3: TGTGCCAGCAGCTTATATCTAGCGGGAGATGCAGATACGCAGTATTTT. Amino acid sequence: CASSLYLAGDADTQYF.

This sequence joins TRBV4-3 and TRBJ2-3; D possibly matches TRBD1 or TRBD2 (6 bases each). The germline CDR1 and CDR2 sequences are LGHNA and YSLEER. The CDR3 contains 15 residues. V was cut by 4 bases and J by 2 bases, with 13 bases left in between. The DNA of the CDR3 is TGCGCCAGCAGCCCGCTGGGGGGCCACACAGATACGCAGTATTTT. Translating it yields CASSPLGGHTDTQYF.

The rearrangement joins TRBV12-3 or TRBV12-4 to TRBJ2-2; no firm D call. This CDR3 is 13 amino acids long. V lost 7 bases, J lost 7 bases, and 13 bases lay in between. The CDR3, as DNA: TGTGCCAGCACTACGGACGTTGGCGGGGAGCTGTTTTTT. Translation gives CASTTDVGGELFF.

V is TRBV6-5 and J is TRBJ2-5; D possibly uses TRBD1 or TRBD2 (6 bases each). The CDR3 runs 15 residues. With 5 bases removed from V and 0 bases from J, the gap between germline ends came to 13 bases. CDR1 is MNHEY, CDR2 SVGAGI, per germline. In DNA form, the CDR3 reads TGTGCCAGCAGTGTGGGGGGCCGGGACCAAGAGACCCAGTACTTC. It translates to CASSVGGRDQETQYF.

The chain has TRBV21-1 and TRBJ2-5; TRBD2 is the table's D call, not checked against the DNA. TRBV21-1 is an annotated pseudogene. The length of the CDR3 is 18 residues. Here the CDR3 DNA reads TGTGCCAGCAGCAAATTCGGACTAGCGGGAGGAACCCAAGAGACCCAGTACTTC. Translation: CASSKFGLAGGTQETQYF.

The rearrangement joins TRBV5-5 to TRBJ1-2; the match to TRBD1 covers 9 bases. Germline lookup yields CDR1 SGHKS and CDR2 YYEKEE (reference sequence). The CDR3 length is 13 residues. Losses at the gene ends were 1 base for V and 8 bases for J; bases not matched to a gene: 3. CDR3 amino acids: CASSLMTGGGYTF. Here the CDR3 DNA reads TGTGCCAGCAGCTTGATGACAGGGGGAGGCTACACCTTC. Supplemented by reference TRBV5-5 and TRBJ1-2, the full variable domain reads DAGVTQSPTHLIKTRGQQVTLRCSPISGHKSVSWYQQVLGQGPQFIFQYYEKEERGRGNFPDRFSARQFPNYSSELNVNALLLGDSALYLCASSLMTGGGYTFGSGTRLTVV.

The count of this clonotype is one. V usage is TRBV7-9 and J usage is TRBJ2-2; TRBD2 is a possible D gene (5 bases). Germline V gene sequence: CDR1 SEHNR, CDR2 FQNEAQ (reference sequence). The CDR3 spans 16 residues. V lost 0 bases and J 5 bases, leaving 13 bases between the germline ends. CDR3 residues: CASSLALAPRTGELFF. The CDR3 DNA reads TGTGCCAGCAGCTTAGCGCTAGCACCACGGACCGGGGAGCTGTTTTTT.

The V gene is TRBV12-3 or TRBV12-4, the J gene TRBJ2-1; D gene uncertain. V was trimmed by 6 bases and J by 5 bases, leaving 14 bases between them. CDR3 size: 14 residues. DNA for the CDR3: TGTGCCAGCAGGGCCTACCGGACCCACAATGAGCAGTTCTTC. Translating it yields CASRAYRTHNEQFF.

CDR3 loop: CASSQDGRASGGYEQFF. The CDR3, as DNA: TGCGCCAGCAGCCAAGATGGGAGGGCCAGCGGGGGCTATGAGCAGTTCTTC. The V call is TRBV4-3, the J call TRBJ2-1, with 8 bases identical to TRBD2. The germline V gene encodes CDR1 LGHNA and CDR2 YSLEER. The trim removed 0 bases at V and 8 bases at J, leaving 12 bases unmatched. This CDR3 is 17 amino acids long.

The chain links TRBV28 to TRBJ2-7; D remains ambiguous. CDR1 is MDHEN and CDR2 is SYDVKM in the germline V gene. V was pared by 3 bases and J by 6 bases, with 9 bases between. The length of the CDR3 is 12 residues. CDR3 residues: CASSLPGTEQYF. Written as DNA, the CDR3 is TGTGCCAGCAGTTTGCCAGGAACCGAGCAGTACTTC.

This rearrangement joins TRBV21-1 to TRBJ2-5; the DNA was not compared with TRBD1, the D call given in the table. TRBV21-1 is designated a pseudogene. CDR3 size: 17 residues. In DNA form, the CDR3 reads TGTGCCAGCAGCAAAGGGGGAACCAAGACAGCCCAAGAGACCCAGTACTTC. Residues: CASSKGGTKTAQETQYF.

This chain uses TRBV3-1 with TRBJ2-7, with a weak D call TRBD1 (6 bases). V lost 0 bases to trimming and J lost 12 bases, with 24 bases between them. Per germline, CDR1 LGHDT and CDR2 YNNKEL (reference sequence). CDR3 length equals 16 residues. CDR3 DNA: TGTGCCAGCAGCCAAGATAGTTGGCAGGGGCAACCCGCGGGGTACTTC. It yields the protein CASSQDSWQGQPAGYF.

This clonotype has a handful of counts. The chain is built from TRBV7-9 and TRBJ2-7, with a tentative D call TRBD2 (5 bases). This CDR3 spans 14 amino acids. V shed 4 bases and J shed 7 bases, with 17 bases lying between them. Germline CDR1 is SEHNR and CDR2 is FQNEAQ (reference sequence). This CDR3 reads CASSSPGNSREQYF. The CDR3 DNA follows: TGTGCCAGCAGCTCCCCGGGGAATTCTCGAGAGCAGTACTTC.